The 3 T cell receptor beta chains in this list originate from one sample, sequenced in a study of shared clonotypes between healthy human individuals (TCRdb year 2020). Library preparation was by the immunoSEQ multiplex PCR assay. This is the immuneACCESS table as TCRdb keeps it, with only in-frame sequences that have V and J called. A part of the clones is gone; compared with another copy, unresolved V genes explain less than half, and the rest is unexplained. The sample table lists about 2.4 million clones, 80% to 95% of them with a count of one. The top ten hold about 0.34% of the sample. What was sequenced was naive CD4+ T cells from PBMCs. Reading the label with the study, this specimen's cell subset or site is: CD45RA+ positively selected. The receptor set was obtained from a man between 18 and 35 years old in good health. Some clones in this sample may be carry-over from other donors' samples.

The chain joins TRBV14 to TRBJ1-2; D ambiguous. V lost 4 bases to trimming and J lost 1 base, with 7 bases between them. Germline lookup yields CDR1 SGHDN and CDR2 FVKESK. The CDR3 spans 13 residues. CDR3 sequence: CASSRTVNYGYTF. DNA for the CDR3: TGTGCCAGCAGCCGGACTGTTAACTATGGCTACACCTTC.

This clone appeared once. The rearrangement links TRBV29-1 to TRBJ1-1, with 10 bases identical to TRBD1. Per the germline V gene, CDR1 is SQVTM and CDR2 is ANQGSEA. CDR3 size: 13 residues. Germline trimming cut 6 bases from V and 7 bases from J; bases unmatched to any gene: 8. The CDR3 region is CSVQWTGGGEAFF. In DNA form, the CDR3 reads TGCAGCGTCCAATGGACAGGGGGGGGTGAAGCTTTCTTT. Full variable domain (remainder filled in from reference TRBV29-1 and TRBJ1-1): SAVISQKPSRDICQRGTSLTIQCQVDSQVTMMFWYRQQPGQSLTLIATANQGSEATYESGFVIDKFPISRPNLTFSTLTVSNMSPEDSSIYLCSVQWTGGGEAFFGQGTRLTVV.

V and J are TRBV7-2 and TRBJ1-2, with a tentative D call TRBD1 (6 bases). Germline loops: CDR1 SGHTA, CDR2 FQGNSA. CDR3 size: 15 residues. The germline V and J ends were trimmed by 2 bases and 4 bases, with 14 bases remaining between them. The CDR3 region is CASSLPDQGTYGYTF. The CDR3 DNA is TGTGCCAGCAGCTTACCCGACCAGGGGACCTATGGCTACACCTTC.